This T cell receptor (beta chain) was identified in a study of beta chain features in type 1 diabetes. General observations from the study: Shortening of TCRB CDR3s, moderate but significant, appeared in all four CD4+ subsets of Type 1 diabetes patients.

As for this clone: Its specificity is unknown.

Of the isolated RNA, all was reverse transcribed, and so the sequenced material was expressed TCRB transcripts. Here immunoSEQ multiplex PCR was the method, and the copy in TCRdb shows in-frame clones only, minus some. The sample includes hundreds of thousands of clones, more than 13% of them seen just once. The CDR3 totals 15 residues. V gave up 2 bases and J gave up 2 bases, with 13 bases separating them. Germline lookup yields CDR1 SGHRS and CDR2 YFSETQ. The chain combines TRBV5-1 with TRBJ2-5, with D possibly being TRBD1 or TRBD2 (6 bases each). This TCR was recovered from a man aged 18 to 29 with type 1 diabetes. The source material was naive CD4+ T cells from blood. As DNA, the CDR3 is TGCGCCAGCAGCTTAACGGGGGCGAAGCAAGAGACCCAGTACTTC. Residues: CASSLTGAKQETQYF.